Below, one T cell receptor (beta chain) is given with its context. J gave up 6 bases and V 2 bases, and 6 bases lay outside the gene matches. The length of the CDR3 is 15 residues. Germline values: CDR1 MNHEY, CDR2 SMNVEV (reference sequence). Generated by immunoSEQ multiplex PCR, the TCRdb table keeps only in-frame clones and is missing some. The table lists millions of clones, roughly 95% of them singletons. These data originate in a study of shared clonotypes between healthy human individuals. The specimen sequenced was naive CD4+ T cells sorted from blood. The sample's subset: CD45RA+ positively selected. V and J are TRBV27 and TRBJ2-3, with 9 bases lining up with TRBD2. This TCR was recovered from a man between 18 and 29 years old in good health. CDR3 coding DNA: TGTGCCAGCAGTTTACTAGCGGGGCCAACCGATACGCAGTATTTT. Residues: CASSLLAGPTDTQYF.